The 6 T cell receptor beta chains below come from one sample, sequenced in a study of regulatory T cells in long-lasting Graves disease (dated by TCRdb to the early 2020s). Explained via the paper, the time point label denotes: newly diagnosed GD, antithyroid drugs for less than 3 months. RNA was extracted from PBMCs in TRIzol for both TCR sequencing and RNA sequencing. Library preparation was by multiplex PCR. Sequencing was carried out with an Illumina HiSeq 4000. TCR beta libraries were built with iRepertoire HTBI primers and Arm-PCR amplification of CDR3 regions. The public reads were quality trimmed at Q25 with fastp and then assembled into clones with MiXCR by TCRdb, keeping productive beta chains. Merged by CDR3 protein, the rows form single entries marked with the most common genes and DNA. This sample is represented by 300,000 to 450,000 distinct CDR3 sequences; around 15% of them were singletons. The ten biggest clones cover 20% to 25% of the sample.

The material was peripheral blood mononuclear cells (PBMCs), obtained at new diagnosis, from a patient treated with antithyroid drugs. Source of these receptors: a female donor with Graves disease.

The sample holds a few counts of this clonotype. This chain uses TRBV4-1 with TRBJ2-6, with a weak D call TRBD2 (5 bases). This CDR3 spans 16 amino acids. The V gene's germline CDR1 is MGHRA and CDR2 YSYEKL. With 1 base removed from V and 2 bases from J, the gap between germline ends came to 9 bases. CDR3 loop: CASSQGPAAGANVLTF. For the CDR3, the DNA is TGCGCCAGCAGCCAAGGGCCAGCGGCTGGGGCCAACGTCCTGACTTTC.

This clonotype was seen repeatedly, ten times or more. V and J are TRBV4-3 and TRBJ2-7, with 8 bases identical to TRBD1. Looked up from germline, CDR1 is LGHNA and CDR2 is YSLEER. The CDR3 sequence is 15 residues long. The V gene end was trimmed by 0 bases and the J gene end by 6 bases; junction bases not matched to a gene: 7. The DNA of the CDR3 is TGCGCCAGCAGCCAAGACGGACAGGGACCCCTCGAGCAGTACTTC. Protein sequence: CASSQDGQGPLEQYF.

This clonotype has ten or more counts. The chain employs TRBV4-3 and TRBJ2-3; 10 bases line up with TRBD2. Germline V gene lookup returns CDR1 LGHNA and CDR2 YSLEER. The CDR3 is 16 residues long. The junction had 8 bases not matched to a gene; V was cut back by 4 bases and J by 4 bases. CDR3 sequence: CASSRTSGYTADTQYF. Here the CDR3 DNA reads TGCGCCAGCAGCCGGACTAGCGGATACACGGCAGATACGCAGTATTTT.

This clonotype has a count of ten or more. The V gene is TRBV27, the J gene TRBJ2-3; D is uncertain. There are 14 residues in the CDR3. V was trimmed by 6 bases and J by 3 bases, leaving 13 bases between them. Germline V gene sequence: CDR1 MNHEY, CDR2 SMNVEV (reference sequence). CDR3 nucleotide sequence: TGTGCCAGCAGCCGACTCAAACGTACAGATACGCAGTATTTT. Translating it yields CASSRLKRTDTQYF.

This clonotype showed up just a few times. This chain links TRBV12-3 or TRBV12-4 with TRBJ2-5; no clear D. CDR3 size: 14 residues. V lost 3 bases and J 2 bases, leaving 10 bases between the germline ends. The CDR3 nucleotides are TGTGCCAGCAGTTTGAGGCGGCAACAAGAGACCCAGTACTTC. This encodes CASSLRRQQETQYF.

This clonotype has a count of ten or more. This rearrangement joins TRBV12-3 or TRBV12-4 to TRBJ2-1; 7 nucleotides line up with TRBD2. J was trimmed by 0 bases and V by 0 bases; bases with no gene match: 5. The CDR3 sequence is 17 residues long. The CDR3 DNA follows: TGTGCCAGCAGTTTAGCTTGGGACTACGTCTCCTACAATGAGCAGTTCTTC. Translation: CASSLAWDYVSYNEQFF.